This T cell receptor beta chain was sequenced in a study of T cells after yellow fever vaccination. TCRdb independently ran MiXCR on the 5' RACE reads; one entry per CDR3 protein. The data contain approximately 120,000 distinct CDR3 sequences, 7.4% of them singletons. This clonotype was counted at least ten times. The antigen is unknown. Study results and limitations: CD4 and CD8 compartments shared a small share of clonotypes.

Trimming took 5 bases from V and 5 from J, leaving 18 bases between them. This CDR3 comprises 15 residues. Germline V gene lookup returns CDR1 MNHNS and CDR2 SASEGT. This sequence was found in a young man who received the YFV17D yellow fever vaccine. The V gene is TRBV6-1, the J gene TRBJ2-5, with a weak D call TRBD2 (5 bases). The sample here was CD4+ T cells sorted from PBMCs, taken approximately 11 days after the first yellow fever vaccination. The CDR3: CASSLYEGRGETQYF. The DNA for the CDR3 is TGTGCCAGCAGTCTTTATGAGGGCAGAGGGGAGACCCAGTACTTC.